This record looks at one TCR beta chain sequence and its context. This clonotype was counted only a few times. Its antigen target is currently unknown. The record has no base qualities; no much larger clone is one base away. The source of the sample is a study of T cell repertoires in cytomegalovirus infection (dated by TCRdb to about 2019). Context from the whole study: Alongside well-studied HLA-B-restricted epitopes, the peptide stimulations were aimed at recently identified HLA-C-restricted CMV epitopes, whose presentation resists viral immunomodulation. The HLA type of each donor mattered for the analysis, because public TCR beta signatures pointed to carriage of CMV infection along with the matching HLA type. Beyond this particular receptor, the publication reports: Carriers of CMV infection plus the relevant HLA type were discriminated by the cumulative frequency of public TCR beta family members in the study cohort and in an independent approximately 360-donor cohort. In the ex vivo response, HLA-C-restricted CMV-specific TCR beta clonotypes were dominant, and in two of eight donors the single most frequent clonotype came from this HLA-C-restricted group.

The sequencer was an Illumina HiSeq 1500. In TCRdb, the public reads were trimmed at Q25 with fastp and aligned with MiXCR, with productive beta chains retained. Duplicate CDR3 protein sequences are folded into a single record with the most common DNA and genes. Across this sample there are fewer than 900,000 distinct CDR3 sequences, with roughly 28% seen only once. 13% of the sample comes from the top ten. Including the terminal cysteine and phenylalanine, the CDR3 comprises 14 residues. Only CDR3 DNA is held: 42 bases, read in frame from base 1. At the junction V is shortened by 6 bases and J by 0 bases, with 11 bases in between. Looking up the germline V gene yields CDR1 LGHNT and CDR2 FRNRAP. This specimen's treatment or condition label, per the study, means: in vitro stimulation with specific CMV peptide epitopes to enrich CMV-specific T cells.

Sequenced here: cultured CD8+ T cells from PBMCs, sampled from culture after CMV antigen stimulation. The sequence derives from a human donor in good health (CMV status not recorded). Some clones in this sample may be carry-over from other donors' samples. This sequence uses TRBV12-5 and TRBJ1-1; the D gene is perhaps TRBD1, on 5 matching bases. DNA sequence: TGTGCTAGTGGGCCGGGACCCATGAACACTGAAGCTTTCTTT. Its translation is CASGPGPMNTEAFF.